The sequence of this T cell receptor beta chain was determined in a study of T cell repertoires in cytomegalovirus infection. TCRdb re-called the reads through MiXCR, storing one row per CDR3 protein. Of more than 110,000 distinct CDR3 sequences in the sample, more than 25% are singletons; the top ten hold about 50%. Worth noting for this clonotype: No antigen is known for it.

This receptor was obtained from a human donor in good health (CMV status not recorded). Some clones in this sample may be carry-over from other donors' samples. The sample here was CD8+ T cells from cultured PBMCs, taken from culture after CMV antigen stimulation.

The CDR3: CASTSGSNQPQHF. The CDR3 DNA reads TGTGCCAGCACCTCAGGAAGCAATCAGCCCCAGCATTTT. The chain has TRBV6-5 and TRBJ1-5; D is ambiguous. With 7 bases removed from V and 1 base from J, the gap between germline ends came to 8 bases. Germline lookup yields CDR1 MNHEY and CDR2 SVGAGI. The CDR3 contains 13 residues.